This T cell receptor beta chain was sequenced in a study of blood T cell repertoires in COVID-19. Overall study context: Specimens from acute and convalescent COVID-19 originated in the United States, Italy and Spain. The analysed material was cDNA or gDNA that came from T cells, B-cell-depleted T cells, or PBMCs.

As processed by the authors: Nucleated cell number was recorded as an estimate derived from reference gene primer amplification. The protocol was immunoSEQ multiplex PCR, while the TCRdb copy is restricted to in-frame clones and leaves out a portion. V and J calls plus clone size are reproduced from that table; the DNA served to infer D and trimming. The profile shows a few hundred thousand clones, around nine tenths of them singletons. Trimming stripped 5 bases from V and 2 bases from J, with 15 bases between. In germline, CDR1 is LNHDA, CDR2 SQIVND (reference sequence). CDR3 length: 15 residues. The chain joins TRBV19 to TRBJ2-5; perhaps TRBD1 as D (6 bases). The source material was peripheral blood. This clonotype was sampled from a woman between 70 and 85 years old with active or convalescent COVID-19. The CDR3: CASSPGQRTQETQYF. CDR3 nucleotide sequence: TGTGCCAGTAGTCCAGGACAGCGAACACAAGAGACCCAGTACTTC.